Listed here are 15 T cell receptor beta chains from one sample, sequenced in a study of identical twins. MiXCR, applied by TCRdb to the 5' RACE reads, yields one record per CDR3 protein. The table has about 690,000 distinct CDR3 sequences, 5.5% to 6.5% seen once. Sequenced input: naive T cells sorted from blood. These receptors came from a man in his late teens or twenties in good health.

At least ten counts were recorded for this clonotype. The chain recombines TRBV18 with TRBJ1-2; D perhaps matches TRBD1 (6 bases). Germline values: CDR1 KGHSH, CDR2 LQKENI. The V end lost 7 bases, the J end lost 3 bases, and 18 bases lay between the germline ends. The CDR3 runs to 15 residues. The DNA of the CDR3 is TGTGCCAGCTTCGAACCTCGGGGGCTCGACTATGGCTACACCTTC. It translates to CASFEPRGLDYGYTF.

This clonotype turned up a few times. The gene calls are TRBV7-6 and TRBJ2-1; the D call may be TRBD1 or TRBD2 (5 bases each). The CDR3 consists of 15 residues. Germline V gene sequence: CDR1 SGHVS, CDR2 FNYEAQ. V was cut by 1 base and J by 6 bases, with 13 bases left in between. The CDR3 reads CASSLVEGSLNEQFF. DNA for the CDR3: TGTGCCAGCAGCTTAGTAGAGGGGAGCCTCAATGAGCAGTTCTTC. Looking up the rest from reference TRBV7-6 and TRBJ2-1 gives the full variable domain: GAGVSQSPRYKVTKRGQDVALRCDPISGHVSLYWYRQALGQGPEFLTYFNYEAQQDKSGLPNDRFSAERPEGSISTLTIQRTEQRDSAMYRCASSLVEGSLNEQFFGPGTRLTVL.

This clonotype was recorded a few times. The CDR3 spells CASSGTAFSGNTIYF. DNA for the CDR3: TGTGCCAGCAGCGGGACAGCCTTCTCTGGAAACACCATATATTTT. This rearrangement joins TRBV9 to TRBJ1-3, with D perhaps matching TRBD1 (6 bases). Per germline, CDR1 SGDLS and CDR2 YYNGEE. The V and J ends lost 3 bases and 0 bases respectively, with 10 bases between them. CDR3 length: 15 residues.

The chain carries TRBV20-1 and TRBJ2-7; 11 nucleotides agree with TRBD2. V was pared by 6 bases and J by 3 bases, with 7 bases of the junction left unmatched. CDR1 and CDR2 (germline): DFQATT, SNEGSKA (reference sequence). The CDR3 totals 14 residues. The CDR3 here is CSAFSGRADYEQYF. DNA for the CDR3: TGCAGTGCCTTTAGCGGGAGGGCCGACTACGAGCAGTACTTC.

The chain links TRBV29-1 to TRBJ1-1, with a tentative D call TRBD1 (5 bases). The CDR3 loop spans 13 amino acids. Germline CDR1 and CDR2: SQVTM and ANQGSEA. V lost 2 bases to trimming and J lost 6 bases, with 13 bases between them. CDR3 in amino acids: CSVETGTWAEAFF. CDR3 DNA: TGCAGCGTTGAAACAGGAACTTGGGCTGAAGCTTTCTTT.

The J gene is TRBJ2-7, the V gene TRBV27; the D gene is possibly TRBD2 (6 bases). Looked up from germline, CDR1 is MNHEY and CDR2 is SMNVEV (reference sequence). Trimming stripped 4 bases from V and 2 bases from J, with 36 bases between. The CDR3 spans 22 residues. CDR3 nucleotides: TGTGCCAGCAGTTCCACTGGAGGGGCCACAATTCGTGCCTATACTCCTGCCTACGAGCAGTACTTC. Translated: CASSSTGGATIRAYTPAYEQYF.

Comment on this clonotype: It may be a read error: a sequence one base away is much more abundant. J is TRBJ2-1 and V is TRBV29-1; TRBD2 matches 7 bases. The CDR3 is made up of 14 amino acids. Germline V gene lookup returns CDR1 SQVTM and CDR2 ANQGSEA. The CDR3 spells CSVVLATKYNEQSF. As DNA, the CDR3 is TGCAGCGTCGTACTAGCGACAAAATACAATGAGCAGTCCTTC.

This clonotype occurred many times. This chain joins TRBV9 and TRBJ2-3, with 7 bases lining up with TRBD2. The CDR3 is 13 amino acids. After removal of 7 bases from V and 4 bases from J, the junction contained 6 bases not matched to a gene. The germline V gene has CDR1 SGDLS and CDR2 YYNGEE. The CDR3 nucleotides read TGTGCCAGCGGTTATCGGGGGGCAGATACGCAGTATTTT. Translated: CASGYRGADTQYF.

The sample holds many counts of this clonotype. This chain joins TRBV5-1 and TRBJ2-7; D gene uncertain. The CDR3 length is 12 residues. Germline-derived CDR1 and CDR2 are SGHRS and YFSETQ. V was cut by 0 bases and J by 3 bases, with 4 bases left in between. CDR3: CASSLDGYEQYV. The DNA of the CDR3 is TGCGCCAGCAGCTTGGATGGCTACGAGCAGTACGTC.

This clonotype showed up many times. The chain combines TRBV15 with TRBJ2-1; no clear D gene. The germline CDR1 and CDR2 sequences are LNHNV and YYDKDF (reference sequence). With 3 bases removed from V and 9 bases from J, the gap between germline ends came to 6 bases. CDR3 size: 11 residues. CDR3 DNA: TGTGCCACCAGCAGCTACGTTGAGCAGTTCTTC. It yields the protein CATSSYVEQFF.

CDR3 sequence: CASTPDLGQINEQFF. The CDR3 DNA is TGTGCCAGCACCCCTGACCTGGGGCAGATCAATGAGCAGTTCTTC. The chain is built from TRBV5-6 and TRBJ2-1; maybe TRBD1 (5 bases). Germline-derived CDR1 and CDR2 are SGHDT and YYEEEE. The CDR3 extends over 15 amino acids. The ends were cut back, 6 bases at V and 6 bases at J, with 19 bases in the middle.

This clonotype was observed a handful of times. The rearrangement uses TRBV5-1 and TRBJ1-2; D call uncertain. The V gene's germline CDR1 is SGHRS and CDR2 YFSETQ. Deletions cut 5 bases from V and 1 base from J, with 9 bases between. The CDR3 length is 13 residues. The CDR3 reads CASSEGHNYGYTF. The CDR3 coding sequence is TGCGCCAGCAGTGAGGGTCATAACTATGGCTACACCTTC.

This clonotype was seen a few times. This chain connects TRBV25-1 to TRBJ2-7; D call uncertain. Trimming pared 2 bases from V and 3 bases from J, leaving 8 bases between. There are 13 residues in the CDR3. Germline V gene sequence: CDR1 MGHDK, CDR2 SYGVNS. This CDR3 reads CASSEGQNYEQYV. CDR3 nucleotide sequence: TGTGCCAGCAGTGAAGGCCAGAACTACGAGCAGTACGTC.

The genes are TRBV11-2 and TRBJ2-6; the D is unclear. Trimming cost V 8 bases and J 0 bases, with 11 bases left between them. The CDR3 length is 15 residues. Germline CDR1 SGHAT, CDR2 FQNNGV. The CDR3 loop reads CASGRSYSGANVLTF. As DNA, the CDR3 is TGTGCCAGCGGCCGTAGTTACTCTGGGGCCAACGTCCTGACTTTC. Full variable domain (missing parts from reference TRBV11-2 and TRBJ2-6): EAGVAQSPRYKIIEKRQSVAFWCNPISGHATLYWYQQILGQGPKLLIQFQNNGVVDDSQLPKDRFSAERLKGVDSTLKIQPAKLEDSAVYLCASGRSYSGANVLTFGAGSRLTVL.

In its sample, this clonotype was seen a few times. The chain is built from TRBV6-5 and TRBJ1-2; D is uncertain. Per the germline V gene, CDR1 is MNHEY and CDR2 is SVGAGI. Trimming removed 4 bases from V and 3 bases from J, with 9 bases in between. This CDR3 is 13 amino acids long. The CDR3 nucleotides are TGTGCCAGCAGTTCCCGGGTTCACTATGGCTACACCTTC. Translation: CASSSRVHYGYTF.